The present T cell receptor beta chain was sequenced within a study of blood T cell repertoires in COVID-19. On the study more broadly: Sites in the United States, Italy and Spain provided acute and convalescent COVID-19 samples. PBMCs, B-cell-depleted T cells, or T cells were the source of the cDNA or gDNA that made up the material.

In the source study's methods: Reference gene primer amplification gave nucleated cell count estimates. Using immunoSEQ multiplex PCR, the repertoire was profiled, and TCRdb retains in-frame clones only, with some absent. V and J calls and clone size are as listed in that table; D and trimming were resolved from the DNA. The data contain 100,000 to 120,000 clones, more than 75% of them singletons. V lost 6 bases and J 7 bases, leaving 13 bases between the germline ends. This CDR3 is built from 13 residues. The rearrangement links TRBV12-3 or TRBV12-4 to TRBJ2-1; D might be TRBD2 (5 bases). This receptor was taken from a woman between 50 and 59 years old with acute or convalescent COVID-19. Sequencing used peripheral blood. CDR3 in amino acids: CASSLAGLNEQFF. The DNA for the CDR3 is TGTGCCAGCAGCCTGGCGGGTCTTAATGAGCAGTTCTTC.